This entry lists 26 T cell receptor beta chains sequenced from one sample in a study of beta chain features in type 1 diabetes. The investigators reverse transcribed all of the isolated RNA, so they sequenced expressed TCRB transcripts. TCRdb keeps only in-frame clones here, not all; method: immunoSEQ multiplex PCR. The sample consists of some 410,000 clones, roughly an eighth of them appearing once. Sequences were obtained from naive CD4+ T cells from blood. The receptor source for this set is a woman between 18 and 29 years old in good health.

This chain links TRBV14 with TRBJ2-1; the match to TRBD2 covers 9 bases. Germline lookup yields CDR1 SGHDN and CDR2 FVKESK. The CDR3 totals 15 residues. After removal of 3 bases from V and 9 bases from J, the junction contained 9 bases not matched to a gene. CDR3 region: CASSQLAGPLGEQFF. In DNA form, the CDR3 reads TGTGCCAGCAGCCAGCTAGCGGGACCCCTGGGTGAGCAGTTCTTC.

This clone was seen a few times. The chain carries TRBV4-3 and TRBJ1-1; D is ambiguous. The CDR3 runs 14 residues. V was cut by 0 bases and J by 4 bases, with 9 bases left in between. CDR1 is LGHNA and CDR2 is YSLEER in the germline V gene. Here the CDR3 reads CASSQEVGSTEAFF. CDR3 sequence (DNA): TGCGCCAGCAGCCAAGAGGTTGGGTCCACTGAAGCTTTCTTT.

This clone was found a few times. The chain recombines TRBV28 with TRBJ1-3, with D possibly being TRBD1 (6 bases). CDR1 is MDHEN and CDR2 is SYDVKM in the germline V gene. V was trimmed by 4 bases and J by 4 bases, leaving 14 bases between them. The CDR3 contains 15 residues. The CDR3 region has the DNA TGTGCCAGCAGTTCCCCTCCGGGGGCAGGAAACACCATATATTTT. This sequence encodes CASSSPPGAGNTIYF.

The chain has TRBV10-3 and TRBJ2-3; D might be TRBD1 (6 bases). There are 13 residues in the CDR3. CDR1 is ENHRY and CDR2 is SYGVKD in the germline V gene. The V gene lost 8 bases and the J gene lost 4 bases, with 13 bases spanning the gap. CDR3 amino acids: CAIGGQSADTQYF. The CDR3 DNA follows: TGTGCCATCGGAGGACAGTCAGCAGATACGCAGTATTTT.

The gene calls are TRBV9 and TRBJ1-1; maybe TRBD1 (5 bases). The ends were cut back, 4 bases at V and 2 bases at J, with 12 bases in the middle. The V gene's germline CDR1 is SGDLS and CDR2 YYNGEE. The CDR3 runs to 14 residues. The CDR3 spells CASSPGNRNTEAFF. The CDR3 nucleotides read TGTGCCAGCAGCCCAGGGAACAGAAACACTGAAGCTTTCTTT.

The rearrangement links TRBV28 to TRBJ2-5; D tentatively fits TRBD1 or TRBD2 (5 bases each). The CDR3 consists of 14 residues. The germline V gene has CDR1 MDHEN and CDR2 SYDVKM. V was shortened by 3 bases and J by 3 bases, with 11 bases between the two germline ends. CDR3 sequence reads: CASSFWDGEETQYF. The CDR3 DNA reads as TGTGCCAGCAGTTTTTGGGACGGGGAAGAGACCCAGTACTTC.

This clone was seen more than once but under ten times. The chain joins TRBV6-6 to TRBJ1-1, with D possibly being TRBD1 (6 bases). The ends were cut back, 6 bases at V and 3 bases at J, with 14 bases in the middle. The CDR3 contains 14 residues. The germline V gene has CDR1 MNHNY and CDR2 SVGAGI (reference sequence). The CDR3 DNA follows: TGTGCCAGCAGACAGGGTGGGAGGGACACTGAAGCTTTCTTT. Protein product: CASRQGGRDTEAFF.

This clone occurred a few times. The chain employs TRBV10-3 and TRBJ1-1; no firm D call. V shed 1 base and J shed 6 bases, with 9 bases lying between them. The CDR3 is 13 residues long. CDR1 and CDR2 from the germline V gene are ENHRY and SYGVKD. The CDR3, as DNA: TGTGCCATCAGTGAGTACGGACTTGCTGAAGCTTTCTTT. As protein: CAISEYGLAEAFF.

The CDR3 here is CASSKALWEDRGYV. CDR3 bases: TGTGCCAGCAGCAAAGCGCTTTGGGAGGACAGGGGGTACGTC. The genes are TRBV21-1 and TRBJ2-7; the DNA was not used to check the table's D call, TRBD1. TRBV21-1 is recorded as a pseudogene. The CDR3 is made up of 14 amino acids.

This chain connects TRBV7-3 to TRBJ1-4; TRBD1 aligns across 8 bases. J lost 3 bases, V lost 0 bases, and 3 bases had no gene match. This CDR3 contains 16 residues. Germline CDR1 reads SGHTA; CDR2 reads FQGTGA. This CDR3 reads CASSLTGQGANEKLFF. CDR3 DNA: TGTGCCAGCAGCTTAACCGGACAGGGCGCTAATGAAAAACTGTTTTTT.

This rearrangement joins TRBV5-6 to TRBJ2-3; weak D call: TRBD2 (6 bases). This CDR3 comprises 15 residues. The germline V gene has CDR1 SGHDT and CDR2 YYEEEE. Between the trimmed V and J ends, which lost 4 bases and 2 bases, there was a span of 14 bases. The CDR3 spells CASSLEGLTTDTQYF. The CDR3 nucleotides are TGTGCCAGCAGCCTTGAGGGACTCACCACAGATACGCAGTATTTT. The entire variable domain, with the rest obtained from reference TRBV5-6 and TRBJ2-3, is as follows: DAGVTQSPTHLIKTRGQQVTLRCSPKSGHDTVSWYQQALGQGPQFIFQYYEEEERQRGNFPDRFSGHQFPNYSSELNVNALLLGDSALYLCASSLEGLTTDTQYFGPGTRLTVL.

This clone has more than one count but fewer than ten. The gene calls are TRBV29-1 and TRBJ2-3; 13 bases are shared with TRBD2. Germline CDR1 reads SQVTM; CDR2 reads ANQGSEA. V dropped 5 bases and J dropped 6; count of bases not matched to a gene: 5. The CDR3 runs 14 residues. CDR3 DNA sequence: TGCAGCGTTCTAAGACTAGCGGGAGGTGATACGCAGTATTTT. Its translation is CSVLRLAGGDTQYF.

The chain couples TRBV7-2 to TRBJ2-5, with 8 bases fitting TRBD2. This CDR3 has 18 residues. CDR1 and CDR2 from the germline V gene are SGHTA and FQGNSA. V lost 5 bases and J lost 3; bases outside the gene matches: 17. The CDR3 reads CASSIVGASGYPKETQYF. In DNA, the CDR3 is TGTGCCAGCAGCATTGTTGGTGCTAGCGGGTACCCTAAAGAGACCCAGTACTTC.

The chain links TRBV4-1 to TRBJ1-3, with unresolved D. The CDR3 consists of 16 residues. In germline, CDR1 is MGHRA, CDR2 YSYEKL. Between the trimmed V and J ends, which lost 5 bases and 0 bases, there was a span of 14 bases. CDR3 protein: CASSSPAGSSGNTIYF. The CDR3 DNA follows: TGCGCCAGCAGCTCCCCGGCGGGCAGCTCTGGAAACACCATATATTTT.

Only a few counts were recorded for this clone. An end of the junction differs from the germline gene, which may be a read error. V and J are TRBV7-7 and TRBJ2-1; the D gene is possibly TRBD2 (7 bases). The germline V gene encodes CDR1 SSHAT and CDR2 FNYEAQ (reference sequence). CDR3 length: 15 residues. CDR3 bases: TGTGCTAGCAGCCCACAGGGAGGGGGATACAATGAGCAGTTCTTC. Residues: CASSPQGGGYNEQFF.

The chain links TRBV7-9 to TRBJ2-7, with D possibly being TRBD1 (5 bases). The CDR3 has 14 residues. Germline V gene data show CDR1 as SEHNR and CDR2 as FQNEAQ (reference sequence). V lost 3 bases and J lost 4, with 13 bases in between. The CDR3: CASSFAQGGYEQYF. CDR3 bases: TGTGCCAGCAGCTTTGCGCAGGGTGGATACGAGCAGTACTTC. The full variable domain, with the rest looked up from reference TRBV7-9 and TRBJ2-7, is DTGVSQNPRHKITKRGQNVTFRCDPISEHNRLYWYRQTLGQGPEFLTYFQNEAQLEKSRLLSDRFSAERPKGSFSTLEIQRTEQGDSAMYLCASSFAQGGYEQYFGPGTRLTVT.

This chain links TRBV5-1 with TRBJ2-5, with 7 bases fitting TRBD2. The germline gives CDR1 SGHRS, CDR2 YFSETQ. The CDR3 has 13 residues. The J segment lost 10 bases and the V segment lost 4 bases, leaving 10 bases of the junction unmatched. The CDR3 region has the DNA TGCGCCAGCAGCCGGGAGGTTGTGGAGGTCCAGTACTTC. Protein sequence: CASSREVVEVQYF.

DNA for the CDR3: TGTGCCAGCAGTGCGAGGGGGAACACCGGGGAGCTGTTTTTT. It codes for CASSARGNTGELFF. The chain carries TRBV25-1 and TRBJ2-2; TRBD1 or TRBD2 may be the D gene (5 bases each). The CDR3 is 14 amino acids. Trimming took off 4 bases at V and 1 base at J, with 7 bases between the two ends. Germline CDR1 reads MGHDK; CDR2 reads SYGVNS.

This clone has more than one count but fewer than ten. J is TRBJ2-1 and V is TRBV10-3, with 8 positions matching TRBD2. With V trimmed by 6 bases and J by 5 bases, 9 bases remained unmatched. From germline, CDR1 is ENHRY and CDR2 SYGVKD. The CDR3 loop spans 15 amino acids. As DNA, the CDR3 is TGTGCCATCAGGAGGACTAGCCTCCAAAACAATGAGCAGTTCTTC. This encodes CAIRRTSLQNNEQFF.

This clone appeared a few times. The chain recombines TRBV7-8 with TRBJ2-3, with unresolved D. V was trimmed by 5 bases and J by 1 base, leaving 13 bases between them. The CDR3 consists of 15 residues. Germline CDR1 is SGHVS and CDR2 is FQNEAQ. The CDR3 nucleotides read TGTGCCAGCAGCCCCCGAGGCATGCGCACAGATACGCAGTATTTT. Translation gives CASSPRGMRTDTQYF.

There are a few counts of this clone. The genes are TRBV27 and TRBJ1-1; D is undetermined. The V end was cut by 3 bases, the J end by 6 bases, with 20 bases between. The CDR3 has 16 residues. The V gene's germline CDR1 is MNHEY and CDR2 SMNVEV (reference sequence). The CDR3, as DNA: TGTGCCAGCAGTTTTTTATCTCGAGGGCGTGGGGCTGAAGCTTTCTTT. This gives the protein CASSFLSRGRGAEAFF.

This clone showed up just a few times. V gene TRBV15 combines with J gene TRBJ2-5, with D unclear. With 0 bases removed from V and 5 bases from J, the gap between germline ends came to 7 bases. This CDR3 region has 13 residues. Germline CDR1 reads LNHNV; CDR2 reads YYDKDF (reference sequence). For the CDR3, the DNA is TGTGCCACCAGCAGAGATCGTCTGGAGACCCAGTACTTC. It specifies CATSRDRLETQYF.

The V and J genes are TRBV6-5 and TRBJ2-3; D uncertain. This CDR3 is 15 amino acids long. CDR1 and CDR2 (germline): MNHEY, SVGAGI. V was clipped by 0 bases and J by 3 bases, with 10 bases between them. For the CDR3, the DNA is TGTGCCAGCAGTTACTCTAGAGGCACGACAGATACGCAGTATTTT. Translation gives CASSYSRGTTDTQYF.

The chain couples TRBV11-2 to TRBJ2-7; D is ambiguous. V was cut by 0 bases and J by 5 bases, with 11 bases left in between. Germline CDR1 SGHAT, CDR2 FQNNGV. The CDR3 is made up of 14 amino acids. CDR3 DNA: TGTGCCAGCAGCTTAGATAGTCGGGTTCACGAGCAGTACGTC. Translating gives CASSLDSRVHEQYV.

This clone was found a few times. This sequence joins TRBV6-5 and TRBJ1-2, with a possible D match to TRBD1 (6 bases). V was pared by 11 bases and J by 5 bases, with 15 bases between. Germline V gene lookup returns CDR1 MNHEY and CDR2 SVGAGI. The CDR3 runs 12 residues. Here the CDR3 reads CAAKDRTYGYTF. For the CDR3, the DNA is TGTGCCGCCAAAGACAGGACTTATGGCTACACCTTC.

The V call is TRBV15, the J call TRBJ2-5, with D possibly matching TRBD1 (6 bases). Germline CDR1 and CDR2: LNHNV and YYDKDF (reference sequence). The V gene lost 3 bases and the J gene lost 2 bases, with 10 bases spanning the gap. The CDR3 is made up of 14 amino acids. DNA for the CDR3: TGTGCCACCAGCAGGCAGGACAGTCAAGAGACCCAGTACTTC. It codes for CATSRQDSQETQYF.